This T cell receptor (beta chain) was sequenced for a study of radiation and T cells in renal cell carcinoma. Study overall: Nephrectomy followed 15 Gy stereotactic body radiation by 4 weeks.

The assay was immunoSEQ multiplex PCR, and TCRdb's table has in-frame clones only and misses some. The sample shows around 70,000 clones, about 80% of them seen only once. The time point denotes: blood 2 weeks post-SBRT. The treatment here: 15 Gy SBRT to primary tumor, nephrectomy 4 weeks later. The count of this clone is one. Germline V lookup: CDR1 SNHLY, CDR2 FYNNEI. CDR3 size: 15 residues. J lost 2 bases, V lost 3 bases, and 5 bases had no gene match. The source was blood, collected from a patient whose treatment included radiotherapy and nephrectomy. The chain combines TRBV2 with TRBJ2-7; 9 bases map to TRBD1. The sequence was collected from a man aged 60-69 years with renal cell carcinoma. CDR3 sequence (DNA): TGTGCCAGCAGTGATAAACAGGGGGCCCCCTACGAGCAGTACTTC. Its translation is CASSDKQGAPYEQYF.